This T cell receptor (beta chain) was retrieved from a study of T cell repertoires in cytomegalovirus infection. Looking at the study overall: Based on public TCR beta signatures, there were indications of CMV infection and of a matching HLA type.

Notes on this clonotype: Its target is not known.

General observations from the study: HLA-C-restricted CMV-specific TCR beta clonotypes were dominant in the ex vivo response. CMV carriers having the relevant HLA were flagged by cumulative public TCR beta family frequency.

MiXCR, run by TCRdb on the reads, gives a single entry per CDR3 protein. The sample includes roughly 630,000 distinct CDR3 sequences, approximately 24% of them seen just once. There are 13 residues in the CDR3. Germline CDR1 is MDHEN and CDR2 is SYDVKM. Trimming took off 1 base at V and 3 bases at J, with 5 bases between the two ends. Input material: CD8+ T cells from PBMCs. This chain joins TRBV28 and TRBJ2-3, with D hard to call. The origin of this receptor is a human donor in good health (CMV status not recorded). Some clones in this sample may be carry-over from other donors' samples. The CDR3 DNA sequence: TGTGCCAGCAGTTTATATGCAACAGATACGCAGTATTTT. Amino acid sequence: CASSLYATDTQYF.